The T cell receptor (beta chain) described here comes from a study of blood T cells in healthy people across ages. About the research overall: About one barcoded beta molecule per two T cells came from capture by template switching.

Primers used in a second PCR of about 6 to 11 cycles were a sample-barcoded 5' primer and a J-beta primer mix. No fewer than 2.5 million CDR3-containing paired-end reads came from each sample. TCRdb re-analysed the 5' RACE reads in MiXCR, keeping a single row per CDR3 protein. The top ten hold roughly 14% of the sample, which has some 670,000 distinct CDR3 sequences, about 51% seen once. Germline lookup yields CDR1 SGHRS and CDR2 YFSETQ. The CDR3 spans 13 residues. Those donating, healthy Caucasian individuals from Russia, were aged about 6 to 90. Drawn from each donor were approximately 10 milliliters of peripheral blood. As for this clonotype: A junction end diverges from the germline sequence, so it may reflect a read error.

This clonotype was sampled from a woman aged 80 or older in good health. The J gene is TRBJ1-1, the V gene TRBV5-1; D is uncertain. The sample was blood. In DNA, the CDR3 is TGCACCAGCAGTACAGAACCGAACACTGAAGCTTTCTTT. Protein: CTSSTEPNTEAFF. The variable domain in full, completed from reference TRBV5-1 and TRBJ1-1, reads KAGVTQTPRYLIKTRGQQVTLSCSPISGHRSVSWYQQTPGQGLQFLFEYFSETQRNKGNFPGRFSGRQFSNSRSEMNVSTLELGDSALYLCTSSTEPNTEAFFGQGTRLTVV.